The text below deals with one TCR beta chain. Its target is not known. Per germline, CDR1 SGHRS and CDR2 YFSETQ. With V trimmed by 4 bases and J by 2 bases, 5 bases remained unmatched. There are 15 residues in the CDR3. TCRdb's copy holds only in-frame clones and misses some; the assay was immunoSEQ multiplex PCR. The sample carries about 46,000 clones, under 95% recorded once. The source of the sample is a study of Tregs in tolerant kidney transplant recipients. Study-wide results and limits: Validation in larger populations is needed because few patients were studied. Expanding Tregs on activated donor B cells appeared to best identify donor-specific TCRbeta clones.

Thawed PBMCs were FACS-sorted into unstimulated CD4+CD25+CD127- regulatory T cells, CD4+CD25- non-regulatory cells, CD4 and CD8 cells. Material for sequencing was Tregs from blood. The chain uses TRBV5-1 and TRBJ2-7, with 11 nucleotides matching TRBD1. This clonotype was sampled from a human donor in good health. In DNA form, the CDR3 reads TGCGCCAGCAGCAACGGGACAGGGGGACCCTACGAGCAGTACTTC. This translates into CASSNGTGGPYEQYF. The full variable domain, its missing parts supplied by reference TRBV5-1 and TRBJ2-7, is KAGVTQTPRYLIKTRGQQVTLSCSPISGHRSVSWYQQTPGQGLQFLFEYFSETQRNKGNFPGRFSGRQFSNSRSEMNVSTLELGDSALYLCASSNGTGGPYEQYFGPGTRLTVT.